The source of this TCR beta chain is a study of blood T cell repertoires in COVID-19. As for the study in general: Both acute and convalescent COVID-19 samples were obtained from the United States, Italy and Spain. PBMCs, B-cell-depleted T cells, or T cells provided the cDNA or gDNA that made up the material.

V shed 2 bases and J shed 0 bases, with 8 bases lying between them. Germline V CDR1 and CDR2: SGHTA, FQGNSA. This CDR3 has 14 residues. Authors' analysis steps: How many nucleated cells were present was estimated from reference gene primer amplification. The protocol was immunoSEQ multiplex PCR, while the TCRdb copy is restricted to in-frame clones and leaves out a portion. D and trimming come from the DNA, and the V and J calls and clone size come from that table. Of some 300,000 clones detected, around 90% appear once; the ten largest clones hold 1%. Seattle-derived patients entered the study during active infection and were followed longitudinally.

The receptor comes from a woman between 35 and 50 years old with COVID-19, enrolled during active disease. Source material: peripheral blood. The V gene is TRBV7-2, the J gene TRBJ2-7, with D hard to call. The CDR3 protein is CASSLYPSSYEQYF. The CDR3 DNA follows: TGTGCCAGCAGCTTATATCCGAGCTCCTACGAGCAGTACTTC.